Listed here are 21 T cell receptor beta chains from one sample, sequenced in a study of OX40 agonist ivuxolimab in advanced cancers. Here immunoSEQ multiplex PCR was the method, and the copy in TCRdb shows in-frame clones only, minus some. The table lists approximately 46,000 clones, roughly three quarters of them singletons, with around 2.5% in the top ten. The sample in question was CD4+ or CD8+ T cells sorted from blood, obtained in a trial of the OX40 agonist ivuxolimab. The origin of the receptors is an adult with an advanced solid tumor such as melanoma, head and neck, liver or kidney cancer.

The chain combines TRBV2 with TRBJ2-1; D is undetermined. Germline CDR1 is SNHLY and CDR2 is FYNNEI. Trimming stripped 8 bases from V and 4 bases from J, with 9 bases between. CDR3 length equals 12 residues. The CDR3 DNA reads TGTGCCAGCCGTCAGATTTACAATGAGCAGTTCTTC. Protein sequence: CASRQIYNEQFF.

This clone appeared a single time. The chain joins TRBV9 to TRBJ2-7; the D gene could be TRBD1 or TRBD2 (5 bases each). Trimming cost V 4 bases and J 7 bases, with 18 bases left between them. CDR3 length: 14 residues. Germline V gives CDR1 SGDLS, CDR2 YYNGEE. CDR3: CASSSGYVGGEQYF. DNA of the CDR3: TGTGCCAGCAGCTCCGGGTACGTTGGGGGAGAGCAGTACTTC.

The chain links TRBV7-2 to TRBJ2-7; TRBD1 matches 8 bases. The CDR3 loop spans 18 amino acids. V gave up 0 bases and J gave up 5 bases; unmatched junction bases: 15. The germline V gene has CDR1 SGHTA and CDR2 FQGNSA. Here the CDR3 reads CASSLASPFDRGDNEQYF. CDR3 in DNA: TGTGCCAGCAGCTTAGCGTCCCCCTTTGACAGGGGAGACAACGAGCAGTACTTC.

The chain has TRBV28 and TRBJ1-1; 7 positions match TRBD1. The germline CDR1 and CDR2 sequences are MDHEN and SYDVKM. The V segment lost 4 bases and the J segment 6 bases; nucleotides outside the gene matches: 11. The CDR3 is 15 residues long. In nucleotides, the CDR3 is TGTGCCAGCAGTTATAGGAGGGGGCGGGCCCCTGAAGCTTTCTTT. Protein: CASSYRRGRAPEAFF.

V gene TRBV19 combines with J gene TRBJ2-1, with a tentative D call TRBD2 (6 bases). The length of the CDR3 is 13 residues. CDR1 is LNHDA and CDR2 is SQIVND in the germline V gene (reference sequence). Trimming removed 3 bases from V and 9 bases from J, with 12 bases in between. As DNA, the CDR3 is TGTGCCAGTAGTATCCTAGCGTCCGGTGAGCAGTTCTTC. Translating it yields CASSILASGEQFF.

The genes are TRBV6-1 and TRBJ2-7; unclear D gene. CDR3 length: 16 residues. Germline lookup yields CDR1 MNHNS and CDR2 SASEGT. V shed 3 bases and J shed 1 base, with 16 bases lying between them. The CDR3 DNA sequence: TGTGCCAGCAGTGACCCGAGACGGGCAGCTTCCTACGAGCAGTACTTC. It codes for CASSDPRRAASYEQYF.

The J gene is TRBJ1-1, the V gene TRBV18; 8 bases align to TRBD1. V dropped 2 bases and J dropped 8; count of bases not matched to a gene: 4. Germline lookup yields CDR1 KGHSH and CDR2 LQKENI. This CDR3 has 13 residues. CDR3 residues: CASSPGGQGEAFF. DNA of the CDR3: TGTGCCAGCTCACCAGGCGGACAGGGCGAAGCTTTCTTT.

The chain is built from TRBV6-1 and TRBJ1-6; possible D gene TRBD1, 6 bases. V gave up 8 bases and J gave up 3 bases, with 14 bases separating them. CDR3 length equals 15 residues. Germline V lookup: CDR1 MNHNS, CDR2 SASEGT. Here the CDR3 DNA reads TGTGCCAGCTCCGCCGACAGGCTCTATAATTCACCCCTCCACTTT. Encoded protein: CASSADRLYNSPLHF.

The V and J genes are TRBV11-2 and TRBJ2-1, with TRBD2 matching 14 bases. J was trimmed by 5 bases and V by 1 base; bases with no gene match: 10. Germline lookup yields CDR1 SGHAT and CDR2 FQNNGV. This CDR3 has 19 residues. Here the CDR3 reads CASSLGGLAGAKSNNEQFF. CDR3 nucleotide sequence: TGTGCCAGCAGCTTAGGGGGACTAGCGGGAGCTAAGAGCAACAATGAGCAGTTCTTC. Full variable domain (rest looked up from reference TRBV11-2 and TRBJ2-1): EAGVAQSPRYKIIEKRQSVAFWCNPISGHATLYWYQQILGQGPKLLIQFQNNGVVDDSQLPKDRFSAERLKGVDSTLKIQPAKLEDSAVYLCASSLGGLAGAKSNNEQFFGPGTRLTVL.

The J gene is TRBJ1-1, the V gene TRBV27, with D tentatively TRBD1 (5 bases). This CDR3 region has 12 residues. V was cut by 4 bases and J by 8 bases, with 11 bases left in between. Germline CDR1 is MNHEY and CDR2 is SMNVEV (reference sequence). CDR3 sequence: CASSSTGGEAFF. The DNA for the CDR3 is TGTGCCAGCAGTTCAACCGGGGGGGAAGCTTTCTTT.

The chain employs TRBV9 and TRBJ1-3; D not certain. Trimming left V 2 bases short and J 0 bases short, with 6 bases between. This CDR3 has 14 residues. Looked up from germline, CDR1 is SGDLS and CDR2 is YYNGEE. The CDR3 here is CASSVQVSGNTIYF. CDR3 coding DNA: TGTGCCAGCAGCGTGCAGGTCTCTGGAAACACCATATATTTT. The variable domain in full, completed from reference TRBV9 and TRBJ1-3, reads DSGVTQTPKHLITATGQRVTLRCSPRSGDLSVYWYQQSLDQGLQFLIQYYNGEERAKGNILERFSAQQFPDLHSELNLSSLELGDSALYFCASSVQVSGNTIYFGEGSWLTVV.

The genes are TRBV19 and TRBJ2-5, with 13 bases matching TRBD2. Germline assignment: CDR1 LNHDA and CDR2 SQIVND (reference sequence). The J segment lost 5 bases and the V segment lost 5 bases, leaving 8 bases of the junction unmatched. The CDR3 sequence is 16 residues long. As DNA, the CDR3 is TGTGCCAGTAGTTCCCTTCGGACTAGCGGGAGCGAGACCCAGTACTTC. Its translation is CASSSLRTSGSETQYF.

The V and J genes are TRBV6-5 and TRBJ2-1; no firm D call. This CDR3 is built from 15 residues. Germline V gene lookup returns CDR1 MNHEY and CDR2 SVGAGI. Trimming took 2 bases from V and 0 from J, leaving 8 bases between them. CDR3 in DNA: TGTGCCAGCAGTTACCAGCTACGCTCCTACAATGAGCAGTTCTTC. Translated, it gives CASSYQLRSYNEQFF.

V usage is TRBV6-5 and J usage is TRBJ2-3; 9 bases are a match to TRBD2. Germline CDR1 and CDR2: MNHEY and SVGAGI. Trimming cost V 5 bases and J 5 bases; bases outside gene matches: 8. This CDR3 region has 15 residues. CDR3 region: CASSPSGRPIDTQYF. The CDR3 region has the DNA TGTGCCAGCAGTCCCAGCGGGAGGCCGATAGATACGCAGTATTTT.

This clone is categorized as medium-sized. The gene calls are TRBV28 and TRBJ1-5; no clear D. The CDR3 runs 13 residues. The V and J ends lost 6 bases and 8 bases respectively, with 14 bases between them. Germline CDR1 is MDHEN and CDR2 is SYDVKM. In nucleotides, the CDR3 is TGTGCCAGCAGCCCCGGGCCGTGGAAGCCCCAGCATTTT. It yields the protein CASSPGPWKPQHF.

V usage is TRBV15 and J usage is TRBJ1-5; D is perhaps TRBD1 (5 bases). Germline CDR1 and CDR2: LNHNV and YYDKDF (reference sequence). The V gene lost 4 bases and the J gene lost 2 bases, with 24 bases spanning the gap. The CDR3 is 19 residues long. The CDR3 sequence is CATSTAGHGPPLRNQPQHF. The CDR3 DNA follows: TGTGCCACCAGCACAGCCGGACATGGGCCCCCGTTACGCAATCAGCCCCAGCATTTT.

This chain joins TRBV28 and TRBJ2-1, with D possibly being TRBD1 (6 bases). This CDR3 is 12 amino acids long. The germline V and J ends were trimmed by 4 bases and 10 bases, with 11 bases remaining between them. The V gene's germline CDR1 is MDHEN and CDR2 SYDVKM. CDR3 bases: TGTGCCAGCAGTTCTCAGGGGATAGAGCAGTTCTTC. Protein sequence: CASSSQGIEQFF.

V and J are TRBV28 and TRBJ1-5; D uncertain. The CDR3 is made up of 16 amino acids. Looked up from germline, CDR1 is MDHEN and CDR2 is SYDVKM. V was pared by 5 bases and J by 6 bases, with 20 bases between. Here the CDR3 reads CASSPTHGWYVQPQHF. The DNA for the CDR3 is TGTGCCAGCAGTCCCACGCATGGATGGTACGTTCAGCCCCAGCATTTT.

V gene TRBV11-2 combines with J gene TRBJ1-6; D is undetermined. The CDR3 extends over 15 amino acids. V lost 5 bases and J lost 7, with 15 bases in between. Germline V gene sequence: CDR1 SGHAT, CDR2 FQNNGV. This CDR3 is CASSLHGRENSPLHF. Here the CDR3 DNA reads TGTGCCAGCAGCCTTCATGGGCGTGAGAATTCACCCCTCCACTTT.

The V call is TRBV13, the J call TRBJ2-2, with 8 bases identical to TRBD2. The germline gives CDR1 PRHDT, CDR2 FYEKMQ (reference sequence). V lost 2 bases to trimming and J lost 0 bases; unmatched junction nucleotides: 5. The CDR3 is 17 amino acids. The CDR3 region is CASSLRLSGANTGELFF. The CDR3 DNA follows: TGTGCCAGCAGCTTAAGGCTTAGCGGGGCGAACACCGGGGAGCTGTTTTTT.

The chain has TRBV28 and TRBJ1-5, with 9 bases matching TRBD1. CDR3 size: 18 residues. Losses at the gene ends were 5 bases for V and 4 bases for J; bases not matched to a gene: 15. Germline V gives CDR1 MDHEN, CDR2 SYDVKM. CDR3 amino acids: CASSPPYPGTGKNQPQHF. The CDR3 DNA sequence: TGTGCCAGCAGTCCGCCTTACCCCGGGACAGGGAAGAATCAGCCCCAGCATTTT.